These T cell receptor beta chains were read from a single sample in a study of sequential checkpoint blockade in melanoma. Here immunoSEQ multiplex PCR was the method, and the copy in TCRdb shows in-frame clones only, minus some. This table has approximately 4,700 clones, about 70% appearing once. The sample consisted of CD8+ T cells sorted from blood (inferred from file names), taken from a patient given nivolumab and ipilimumab in sequence. Receptor source: a human donor with melanoma. Each CDR3 is given with its conserved first and last residue. D genes are given only for firm matches. A clone size is listed for some rows: how often the clone was seen (once, few, many), or a class if it is expanded.

j_call d_call v_call clone_size cdr3_length cdr3_nt cdr3_aa
TRBJ2-2 NA TRBV27 NA 15 TGTGCCAGCAGCGCCAGGGGCCCGGGCACCGGGGAGCTGTTTTTT CASSARGPGTGELFF
TRBJ2-7 NA TRBV29-1 few 10 TGCAGCGTGGGGGGTTACGAGCAGTACTTC CSVGGYEQYF
TRBJ1-5 NA TRBV6-4 NA 14 TGTGCCAGGAATAGGGGGACATTGAATCAGCCCCAGCATTTT CARNRGTLNQPQHF
TRBJ2-7 NA TRBV25-1 NA 13 TGTGCCAGCAGAGGTGGGAGATCCTACGAGCAGTACTTC CASRGGRSYEQYF
TRBJ2-1 TRBD2 TRBV6-5 NA 15 TGTGCCAGCAGTTATAGCGGGAGCTCCTACAATGAGCAGTTCTTC CASSYSGSSYNEQFF
TRBJ2-5 TRBD1 TRBV9 NA 15 TGTGCCAGCAGCGCATCCGGGACAGGGGTAGAGACCCAGTACTTC CASSASGTGVETQYF
TRBJ2-7 NA TRBV19 NA 13 TGTGCCAGTAGTCTCACCGGGGGCTACGAGCAGTACTTC CASSLTGGYEQYF
TRBJ1-4 NA TRBV5-5 NA 14 TGTGCCAGCAGCTTGACGGGACAAGATGAAAAACTGTTTTTT CASSLTGQDEKLFF
TRBJ2-2 TRBD2 TRBV13 NA 18 TGTGCCAGCAGCTCCGGACTAGCGGGGCCCTTAAACACCGGGGAGCTGTTTTTT CASSSGLAGPLNTGELFF
TRBJ2-3 NA TRBV11-2 NA 12 TGTGCCAGCAGCTTAGAGGCGAGGACGCAGTATTTT CASSLEARTQYF
TRBJ2-1 TRBD1 TRBV9 NA 16 TGTGCCAGCAGCGCTTCGGGACAGGGATCCTACAATGAGCAGTTCTTC CASSASGQGSYNEQFF
TRBJ2-2 TRBD1 TRBV9 NA 15 TGTGCCAGCAGCGCCGACAGGGGGCTTATCGGGGAGCTGTTTTTT CASSADRGLIGELFF
TRBJ1-4 NA TRBV6-5 few 14 TGTGCCAGCAGTTACGGGGGGATAAATGAAAAACTGTTTTTT CASSYGGINEKLFF
TRBJ2-7 TRBD2 TRBV4-1 NA 15 TGCGCCAGCAGCTCTCTAGCGGTCACACCCTACGAGCAGTACTTC CASSSLAVTPYEQYF
TRBJ2-1 NA TRBV23-1 NA 12 TGCGCCGGTCGGGGAGTCGGCGATGAGCAGTTCTTC CAGRGVGDEQFF
TRBJ2-1 TRBD2 TRBV6-5 NA 15 TGTGCCAGCAGCCAACTAGCGGGGACGTACAATGAGCAGTTCTTC CASSQLAGTYNEQFF
TRBJ2-5 TRBD2 TRBV7-9 NA 13 TGTGCCAGCAGCCCGGGACTAAGAGAGACCCAGTACTTC CASSPGLRETQYF
TRBJ2-7 NA TRBV27 NA 15 TGTGCCAGCAGTTTACTAGGGGGAGGGTTCTACGAGCAGTACTTC CASSLLGGGFYEQYF
TRBJ1-6 NA TRBV5-4 NA 17 TGTGCCAGCAGCTTGAGTGGCAGTAACCCCTATAATTCACCCCTCCACTTT CASSLSGSNPYNSPLHF
TRBJ2-7 TRBD1 TRBV18 NA 14 TGTGCCAGCTCAGCCCGGGACAGCTCCTACGAGCAGTACTTC CASSARDSSYEQYF
TRBJ2-7 NA TRBV5-4 few 15 TGTGCCAGCAGCTTGGGCTGGGGGCCGTCCTACGAGCAGTACTTC CASSLGWGPSYEQYF
TRBJ2-7 TRBD1 TRBV6-5 NA 14 TGTGCCACCGCACCGGGACAGGGAGCCTACGAGCAGTACTTC CATAPGQGAYEQYF
TRBJ1-1 NA TRBV19 NA 13 TGTGCCAGTAGTATGACGGGGAACACTGAAGCTTTCTTT CASSMTGNTEAFF
TRBJ2-3 TRBD2 TRBV5-6 NA 16 TGTGCCAGCAGCTACGGACTAGCGGAGCTCACAGATACGCAGTATTTT CASSYGLAELTDTQYF
TRBJ2-5 NA TRBV29-1 NA 13 TGCAGCGTTGAAGAGTACAACCAAGAGACCCAGTACTTC CSVEEYNQETQYF
TRBJ2-1 TRBD2 TRBV5-4 NA 13 TGTGCCAGCAGCTGGGGGGGCTACAATGAGCAGTTCTTC CASSWGGYNEQFF
TRBJ2-2 NA TRBV5-5 NA 12 TGTGCCAGCAGCTTCCATCCCGGGGAGCTGTTTTTT CASSFHPGELFF